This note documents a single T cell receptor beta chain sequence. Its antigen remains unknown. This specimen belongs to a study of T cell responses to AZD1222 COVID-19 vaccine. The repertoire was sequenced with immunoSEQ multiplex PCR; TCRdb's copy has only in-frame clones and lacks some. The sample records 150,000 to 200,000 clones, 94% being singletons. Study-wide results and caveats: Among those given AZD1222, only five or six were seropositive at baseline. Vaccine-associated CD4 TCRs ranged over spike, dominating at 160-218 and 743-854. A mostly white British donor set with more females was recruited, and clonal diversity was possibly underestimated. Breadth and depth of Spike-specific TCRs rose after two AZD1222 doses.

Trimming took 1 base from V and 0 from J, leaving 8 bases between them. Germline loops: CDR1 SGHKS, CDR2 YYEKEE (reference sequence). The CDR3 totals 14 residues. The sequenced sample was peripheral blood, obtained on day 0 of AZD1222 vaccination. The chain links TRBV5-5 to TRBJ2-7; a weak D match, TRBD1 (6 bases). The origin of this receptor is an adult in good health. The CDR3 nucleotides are TGTGCCAGCAGCTTGCAGGGGCTCTCCTACGAGCAGTACTTC. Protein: CASSLQGLSYEQYF.